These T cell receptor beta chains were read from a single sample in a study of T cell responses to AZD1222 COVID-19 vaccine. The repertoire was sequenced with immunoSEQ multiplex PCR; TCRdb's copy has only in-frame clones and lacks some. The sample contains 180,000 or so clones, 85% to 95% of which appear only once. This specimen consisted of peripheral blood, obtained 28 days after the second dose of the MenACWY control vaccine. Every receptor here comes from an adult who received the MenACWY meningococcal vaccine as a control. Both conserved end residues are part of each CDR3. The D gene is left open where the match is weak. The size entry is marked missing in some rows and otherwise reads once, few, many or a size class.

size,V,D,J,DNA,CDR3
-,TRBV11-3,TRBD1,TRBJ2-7,TGTGCCAGCAGCCCGGGACAGGGCTACGAGCAGTACTTC,CASSPGQGYEQYF
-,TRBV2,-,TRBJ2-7,TGTGCCAGCAGTGGGCAGGGGTCCCATTCCTACGAGCAGTACTTC,CASSGQGSHSYEQYF
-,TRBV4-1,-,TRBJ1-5,TGCGCCAGCAGCCAAGACGGCGGGCAGGGCTACCAGCCCCAGCATTTT,CASSQDGGQGYQPQHF
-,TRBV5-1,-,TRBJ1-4,TGCGCCAGCAGCTTCGGTACAGAAAATGAAAAACTGTTTTTT,CASSFGTENEKLFF
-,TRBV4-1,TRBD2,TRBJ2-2,TGCGCCAGCAGCCAAGATGCGCCGGGGGGGCCCGGGGAGCTGTTTTTT,CASSQDAPGGPGELFF
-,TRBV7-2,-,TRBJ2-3,TGTGCCAGCAGCTTAGCGTATGGAACAGATACGCAGTATTTT,CASSLAYGTDTQYF
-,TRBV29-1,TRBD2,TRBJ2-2,TGCAGCGTTGGTCGGGGGGTGGGCACCGGGGAGCTGTTTTTT,CSVGRGVGTGELFF
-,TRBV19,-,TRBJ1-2,TGTGCCAGTAGTTCCGGGCCTAACTATGGCTACACCTTC,CASSSGPNYGYTF
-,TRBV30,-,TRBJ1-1,TGTGCCTGGATAAAAGCGGGGAGGAGAACTGAAGCTTTCTTT,CAWIKAGRRTEAFF
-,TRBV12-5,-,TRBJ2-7,TGTGCTAGTGGTTTGTTTGGATATGCCTACGAGCAGTACTTC,CASGLFGYAYEQYF
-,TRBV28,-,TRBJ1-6,TGTGCCAGCAGTTTAGGGGGAACCTATAATTCACCCCTCCACTTT,CASSLGGTYNSPLHF
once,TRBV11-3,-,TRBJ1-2,TGTGCCAGCAGCTACAACGGCTATGGCTACACCTTC,CASSYNGYGYTF
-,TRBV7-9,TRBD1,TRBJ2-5,TGTGCCAGCAGCTCGACAGGGTCAGAGACCCAGTACTTC,CASSSTGSETQYF
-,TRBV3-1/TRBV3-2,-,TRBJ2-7,TGTGCCAGCAGCCAGAGGGAAGGGCGTGAGCAGTACTTC,CASSQREGREQYF
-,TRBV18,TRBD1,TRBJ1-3,TGTGCCAGCTCCCGTAACCGACAGGGGGGCTCTGGAAACACCATATATTTT,CASSRNRQGGSGNTIYF
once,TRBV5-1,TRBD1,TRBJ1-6,TGCGCCAGCAGCCTCGCGGGACAGGGGTTTAATTCACCCCTCCACTTT,CASSLAGQGFNSPLHF
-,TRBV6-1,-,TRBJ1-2,TGTGCCAGCAGTGAAGGGGGGGGCGCCAACTATGGCTACACCTTC,CASSEGGGANYGYTF
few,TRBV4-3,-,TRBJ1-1,TGCGCCAGCAGCCAAGTATATGGGGGGACTGAAGCTTTCTTT,CASSQVYGGTEAFF
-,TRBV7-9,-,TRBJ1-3,TGTGCCAGCAGCTTAATAATTGGAAACACCATATATTTT,CASSLIIGNTIYF